Sequencing of this TCR beta chain was carried out in a study of blood T cell repertoires in COVID-19. Overall study: COVID-19 samples collected from the United States, Italy and Spain covered acute and convalescent phases. T cells, B-cell-depleted T cells, or PBMCs supplied cDNA or gDNA.

Profiled with immunoSEQ multiplex PCR; TCRdb holds only in-frame clones, not every one. The sample holds around 100,000 clones, more than 85% seen once. The ends were cut back, 4 bases at V and 2 bases at J, with 11 bases in the middle. The CDR3 sequence is 15 residues long. Germline assignment: CDR1 MGHRA and CDR2 YSYEKL. The sample taken for sequencing was peripheral blood. The clonotype comes from a man over 45 with active COVID-19. This sequence joins TRBV4-1 and TRBJ2-2, with D maybe TRBD2 (6 bases). CDR3 residues: CASSPGDLNTGELFF. The CDR3 nucleotides read TGCGCCAGCAGCCCGGGGGACTTAAACACCGGGGAGCTGTTTTTT.